The 5 T cell receptor beta chains in this list originate from one sample, sequenced in a study of human T cells and chemical hapten exposure (dated by TCRdb to about 2021). Sample time point, as interpreted from the label and publication: healthy volunteer bleed at 2 weeks. Unfractionated whole blood was collected in Tempus Blood RNA tubes, and total RNA was extracted from that blood. The library was built by means of RACE. Sequencing used a NextSeq 500. TCRdb applied fastp at Q25 and MiXCR to the public reads, then kept only in-frame beta chains. CDR3 protein sequences are deduplicated, and each keeps its most common genes and DNA. The sample table holds approximately 33,000 distinct CDR3 sequences, of which 6.5% to 8.5% were seen once. The ten largest clones add up to roughly 10% of the sample. Sequencing input: whole blood. The receptor source for this set is a human donor in good health. Some clones in this sample may be carry-over from other donors' samples.

This clonotype was detected many times. The chain couples TRBV7-9 to TRBJ1-4, with 9 bases lining up with TRBD1. From germline, CDR1 is SEHNR and CDR2 FQNEAQ (reference sequence). With 1 base clipped from V and 3 bases from J, the junction kept 3 bases outside the gene matches. The CDR3 is 16 residues long. The CDR3, as DNA: TGTGCCAGCAGCTTAGGCGGGACAGGGTCTAATGAAAAACTGTTTTTT. It yields the protein CASSLGGTGSNEKLFF.

This clonotype came up a few times. This chain links TRBV18 with TRBJ1-4; D unclear. The V gene lost 1 base and the J gene lost 1 base, with 16 bases spanning the gap. The CDR3 consists of 18 residues. Germline assignment: CDR1 KGHSH and CDR2 LQKENI. Written as DNA, the CDR3 is TGTGCCAGCTCACCACGCCGGGAAGGCCGAGGAACTAATGAAAAACTGTTTTTT. This sequence encodes CASSPRREGRGTNEKLFF.

This clonotype was detected many times. J is TRBJ2-5 and V is TRBV29-1, with 8 bases aligning to TRBD1. From germline, CDR1 is SQVTM and CDR2 ANQGSEA. V lost 6 bases to trimming and J lost 5 bases; unmatched junction nucleotides: 11. CDR3 size: 14 residues. The CDR3 DNA reads TGCAGCGTCCTTACTATGACAGGGGACGAGACCCAGTACTTC. Amino acid sequence: CSVLTMTGDETQYF.

This chain uses TRBV20-1 with TRBJ2-7; D tentatively fits TRBD1 or TRBD2 (5 bases each). This CDR3 has 14 residues. Trimming removed 2 bases at V and 0 bases at J, with 11 bases between. CDR1 is DFQATT, CDR2 SNEGSKA, per germline (reference sequence). CDR3 sequence (DNA): TGCAGTGCTAGAAGGGACCCGAGCTCCTACGAGCAGTACTTC. It yields the protein CSARRDPSSYEQYF.

This clonotype is labeled as medium-sized. J is TRBJ2-7 and V is TRBV2, with 8 bases matching TRBD1. The CDR3 contains 13 residues. Germline-derived CDR1 and CDR2 are SNHLY and FYNNEI. The J segment lost 4 bases and the V segment lost 7 bases, leaving 6 bases of the junction unmatched. The CDR3 here is CASTWTGRYEQYF. Written as DNA, the CDR3 is TGTGCCAGCACTTGGACAGGGAGGTACGAGCAGTACTTC.